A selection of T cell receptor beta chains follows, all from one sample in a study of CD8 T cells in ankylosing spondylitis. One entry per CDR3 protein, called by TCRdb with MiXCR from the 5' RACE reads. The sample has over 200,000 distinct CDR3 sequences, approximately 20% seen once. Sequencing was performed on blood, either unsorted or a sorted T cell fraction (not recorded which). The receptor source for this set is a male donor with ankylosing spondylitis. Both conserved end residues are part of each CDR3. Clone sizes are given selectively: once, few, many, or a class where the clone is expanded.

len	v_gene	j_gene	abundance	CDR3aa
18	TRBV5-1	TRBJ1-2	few	CASSFGSFGIRDTYGYTF
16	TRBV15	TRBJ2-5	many	CATSREAGDNQETQYF
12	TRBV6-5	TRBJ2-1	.	CASSYSSYEQFF
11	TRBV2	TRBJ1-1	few	CASKAGLEAFF
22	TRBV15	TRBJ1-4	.	CATSRDYGSPRQGAFTNEKLFF
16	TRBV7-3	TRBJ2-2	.	CASSPSGGPGTGELFF
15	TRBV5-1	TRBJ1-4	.	CASSLGTELHEKLFF
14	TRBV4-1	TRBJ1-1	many	CASSEWTVNTEAFF
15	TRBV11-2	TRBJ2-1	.	CASSQYVGGYNEQFF
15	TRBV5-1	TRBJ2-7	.	CASSSGVGEGWEQYF
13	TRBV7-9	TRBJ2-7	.	CASSFQGGPEQYF
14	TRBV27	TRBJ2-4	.	CASSLSPTGNIQYF
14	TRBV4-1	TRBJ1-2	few	CASSQGGSAYGYTF
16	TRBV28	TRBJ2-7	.	CASSSAPAGIGHEQYF
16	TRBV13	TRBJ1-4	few	CASSSQTGRTNEKLFF
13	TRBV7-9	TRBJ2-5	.	CASSQPLDKAQYF
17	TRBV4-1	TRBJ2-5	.	CASSQDPGRDGLETQYF
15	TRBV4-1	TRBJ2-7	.	CASSQADRDWGEQYF
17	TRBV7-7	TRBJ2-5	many	CASSLEGGAGPSGTQYF
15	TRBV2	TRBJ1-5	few	CASSDVRAVDQPQHF
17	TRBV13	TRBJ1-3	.	CASSSYGQGASGNTIYF
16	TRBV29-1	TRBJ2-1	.	CSVEDPSALPYNEQFF
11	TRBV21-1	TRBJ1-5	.	CASSPHQPQHF
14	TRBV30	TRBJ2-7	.	CAWSFGTGDYEQYF
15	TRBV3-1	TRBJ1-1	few	CASSQFRSPNTEAFF
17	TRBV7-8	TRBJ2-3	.	CASSLVLHREDTDTQYF
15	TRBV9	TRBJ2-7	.	CASSVAAAGGYEQYF
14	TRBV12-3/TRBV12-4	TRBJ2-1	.	CASSLRYSPWEQFF
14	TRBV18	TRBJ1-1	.	CASSPDAGDTEAFF
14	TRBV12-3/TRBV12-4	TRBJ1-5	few	CASSLTGMGQPQHF
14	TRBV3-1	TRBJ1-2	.	CASSQDSALKGYTF
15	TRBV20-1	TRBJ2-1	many	CSARMQDRAYNEQFF
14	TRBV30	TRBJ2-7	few	CAWSVSPEGWEQYF
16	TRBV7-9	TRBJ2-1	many	CASSSSRDYGNNEQFF
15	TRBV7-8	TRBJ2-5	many	CASSSQGNPQETQYF
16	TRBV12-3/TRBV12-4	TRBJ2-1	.	CASTPRGRGPYNEQFF
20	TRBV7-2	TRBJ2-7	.	CASSLGSPLGGHLPLYEQYF
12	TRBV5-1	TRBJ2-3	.	CASRDDSYTQYF
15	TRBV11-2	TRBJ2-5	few	CASSLTWDIQETQYF
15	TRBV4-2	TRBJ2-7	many	CASSQDLGLTYEQYF
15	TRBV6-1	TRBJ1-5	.	CASSDRGHVNQPQHF
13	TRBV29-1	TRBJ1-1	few	CSVGTGWDTEAFF
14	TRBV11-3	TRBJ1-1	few	CASSLLGEDTEAFF
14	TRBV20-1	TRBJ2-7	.	CSARGEKGTYEQYF
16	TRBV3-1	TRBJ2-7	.	CASSTETVSGTYEQYF
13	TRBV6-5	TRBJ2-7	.	CASSYSAGGEQYF
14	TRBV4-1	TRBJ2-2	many	CASSQSLNTGELFF
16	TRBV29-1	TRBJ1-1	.	CSVDGPRDRLNTEAFF